The clone carrying this T cell receptor (beta chain) came up a few times. Antigen: not known. This entry comes from a study of CD8 T cells in ankylosing spondylitis. General study results and limits: Made up of under ten highly homologous variants, a TCR beta motif appeared characteristic of ankylosing spondylitis blood. Disease-associated clones were CD8+ and fairly uncommon in peripheral blood.

Preparation of TCR beta libraries was done by quantitative 5'-RACE with molecular barcodes. MiXCR, applied by TCRdb to the 5' RACE reads, yields one record per CDR3 protein. The sample consists of approximately 540,000 distinct CDR3 sequences, roughly an eighth of them appearing once. This CDR3 comprises 14 residues. V was pared by 4 bases and J by 2 bases, with 8 bases between. From germline, CDR1 is MNHNS and CDR2 SASEGT. This sequence was found in a male donor with ankylosing spondylitis. Material: blood, either unsorted or a sorted T cell fraction (not recorded which). The chain uses TRBV6-1 and TRBJ1-4, with D uncertain. The CDR3 here is CASSGHFTNEKLFF. The CDR3 coding sequence is TGTGCCAGCAGTGGCCATTTTACTAATGAAAAACTGTTTTTT.